Below are 3 T cell receptor beta chains sequenced from a single sample in a study of blood T cells in healthy people across ages. A second 7 to 11 cycle PCR used barcoded and J-beta primers. MiXCR, applied by TCRdb to the 5' RACE reads, yields one record per CDR3 protein. The sample holds about 830,000 distinct CDR3 sequences, around 68% seen once. Source material: blood. Receptor source: a man aged 25-45 years in good health.

This chain joins TRBV24-1 and TRBJ2-1; D assignment may be TRBD1 or TRBD2 (5 bases each). The V gene's germline CDR1 is KGHDR and CDR2 SFDVKD. The CDR3 is 15 amino acids. Trimming stripped 3 bases from V and 0 bases from J, with 8 bases between. The CDR3: CATSDPGTSYNEQFF. In DNA, the CDR3 is TGTGCCACCAGTGATCCAGGGACCTCCTACAATGAGCAGTTCTTC.

This clonotype was seen more than once but under ten times. The chain has TRBV12-3 or TRBV12-4 and TRBJ2-7, with TRBD1 identical over 7 bases. With V trimmed by 6 bases and J by 1 base, 3 bases remained unmatched. CDR3 length equals 13 residues. The CDR3 DNA sequence: TGTGCCAGCAGACGCAGGGGGTCCTACGAGCAGTACTTC. This encodes CASRRRGSYEQYF.

V is TRBV2 and J is TRBJ2-5, with D hard to call. The closer fit of TRBJ2-7 to the DNA end suggests the J call may be wrong. CDR3 length: 14 residues. The germline V gene has CDR1 SNHLY and CDR2 FYNNEI. The DNA of the CDR3 is TGTGCCAGCATAGAATCCAGTAGAGACGGCGAGCAGTACTTC. Amino acids: CASIESSRDGEQYF.